This T cell receptor (beta chain) was captured by sequencing in a study of blood T cell repertoires in COVID-19. On the study more broadly: Material from acute and convalescent COVID-19 was sourced from the United States, Italy and Spain. Sources were T cells, B-cell-depleted T cells, or PBMCs; the material itself was cDNA or gDNA.

Sequenced by immunoSEQ multiplex PCR; TCRdb stores in-frame clones only, minus some. The table has around 270,000 clones, around nine tenths seen once. Looked up from germline, CDR1 is SGHNT and CDR2 is YENEEA. Trimming removed 3 bases from V and 6 bases from J; junction bases left unmatched: 1. The CDR3 length is 14 residues. The sequenced sample was peripheral blood. This clonotype was sampled from a middle-aged man who had recovered from COVID-19. This chain connects TRBV11-3 to TRBJ2-1; TRBD2 matches 11 bases. The CDR3 loop reads CASSFSGGGNEQFF. Here the CDR3 DNA reads TGTGCCAGCAGCTTTAGCGGGGGGGGCAATGAGCAGTTCTTC.